The 15 T cell receptor beta chains reported below all come from one sample, sequenced in a study of cytomegalovirus exposure and HLA in healthy donors. Measured with immunoSEQ multiplex PCR; TCRdb has only the in-frame clones, and not every one. The sample includes about 120,000 clones, 70% to 90% of them seen just once. The sample taken for sequencing was PBMCs. All receptors derive from a woman aged 18-29 years in good health and CMV-seronegative.

V and J are TRBV28 and TRBJ1-5, with TRBD1 as a possible D gene (6 bases). Germline CDR1 MDHEN, CDR2 SYDVKM. The CDR3 totals 15 residues. V lost 2 bases, J lost 2 bases, and 10 bases lay in between. CDR3: CASSLSSGGNQPQHF. CDR3 sequence (DNA): TGTGCCAGCAGTTTAAGCTCAGGGGGCAATCAGCCCCAGCATTTT. The complete variable domain, with remaining parts taken from reference TRBV28 and TRBJ1-5, reads DVKVTQSSRYLVKRTGEKVFLECVQDMDHENMFWYRQDPGLGLRLIYFSYDVKMKEKGDIPEGYSVSREKKERFSLILESASTNQTSMYLCASSLSSGGNQPQHFGDGTRLSIL.

Only one count was recorded for this clone. The rearrangement joins TRBV6-5 to TRBJ2-2, with a weak D call TRBD2 (6 bases). CDR1 and CDR2 (germline): MNHEY, SVGAGI. Trimming cost V 9 bases and J 5 bases, with 13 bases left between them. CDR3 length: 13 amino acids. Here the CDR3 reads CASRLGRTGELFF. The CDR3 DNA follows: TGTGCCAGTAGACTAGGGCGGACCGGGGAGCTGTTTTTT.

This chain links TRBV4-3 with TRBJ1-4, with D perhaps matching TRBD1 (5 bases). This CDR3 is built from 16 residues. The V gene lost 0 bases and the J gene lost 11 bases, with 19 bases spanning the gap. Germline values: CDR1 LGHNA, CDR2 YSLEER. CDR3 DNA sequence: TGCGCCAGCAGCCAAGATGGTACTCTAGGGAAGGGGAAACTGTTTTTT. Translating it yields CASSQDGTLGKGKLFF.

The J gene is TRBJ1-4, the V gene TRBV19; TRBD1 matches 9 bases. The V segment lost 9 bases and the J segment 10 bases; nucleotides outside the gene matches: 12. This CDR3 is built from 14 residues. The germline gives CDR1 LNHDA, CDR2 SQIVND (reference sequence). The CDR3 DNA follows: TGTGCCAGCGACAGGGGGACGGTTCAAGGAAAACTGTTTTTT. This encodes CASDRGTVQGKLFF.

The chain employs TRBV25-1 and TRBJ1-1, with 7 bases aligning to TRBD1. V dropped 1 base and J dropped 5; count of bases not matched to a gene: 7. Germline assignment: CDR1 MGHDK and CDR2 SYGVNS. There are 15 residues in the CDR3. DNA for the CDR3: TGTGCCAGCAGTGAATCGGGCAGGGGGACGACTGAAGCTTTCTTT. Translated, it gives CASSESGRGTTEAFF.

This clone was recorded once. The chain recombines TRBV2 with TRBJ1-5, with D perhaps TRBD1 (5 bases). Germline values: CDR1 SNHLY, CDR2 FYNNEI. The CDR3 runs 14 residues. The V gene lost 3 bases and the J gene lost 8 bases, with 14 bases spanning the gap. In DNA, the CDR3 is TGTGCCAGCAGTGAGGGGACTACCAAGGAGCCCCAGCATTTT. This gives the protein CASSEGTTKEPQHF. Filled out from reference TRBV2 and TRBJ1-5, the complete variable domain reads EPEVTQTPSHQVTQMGQEVILRCVPISNHLYFYWYRQILGQKVEFLVSFYNNEISEKSEIFDDQFSVERPDGSNFTLKIRSTKLEDSAMYFCASSEGTTKEPQHFGDGTRLSIL.

This clone was observed many times. The J gene is TRBJ1-2, the V gene TRBV5-5, with TRBD1 matching 8 bases. CDR3 size: 15 residues. V dropped 6 bases and J dropped 1; count of bases not matched to a gene: 8. Germline V gene lookup returns CDR1 SGHKS and CDR2 YYEKEE (reference sequence). The CDR3 loop is CASMPTGALNYGYTF. The CDR3 coding sequence is TGTGCCAGCATGCCGACAGGGGCGCTTAACTATGGCTACACCTTC.

V and J are TRBV30 and TRBJ2-5; weak D call: TRBD2 (6 bases). The CDR3 length is 15 residues. V lost 0 bases, J lost 1 base, and 12 bases lay in between. CDR1 and CDR2 (germline): GTSNPN, SVGIG (reference sequence). Here the CDR3 reads CAWSVQSGVQETQYF. The CDR3 DNA reads TGTGCCTGGAGTGTCCAGTCGGGAGTCCAAGAGACCCAGTACTTC.

The genes are TRBV6-5 and TRBJ1-2, with a possible D match to TRBD1 (5 bases). The CDR3 contains 16 residues. The V gene lost 2 bases and the J gene lost 2 bases, with 15 bases spanning the gap. CDR1 is MNHEY, CDR2 SVGAGI, per germline. For the CDR3, the DNA is TGTGCCAGCAGTTACAGGGGATTCGGCCCGAACTATGGCTACACCTTC. Translation gives CASSYRGFGPNYGYTF.

J is TRBJ2-7 and V is TRBV6-5; possible D gene TRBD1, 5 bases. Germline values: CDR1 MNHEY, CDR2 SVGAGI. The CDR3 consists of 14 residues. Trimming left V 0 bases short and J 2 bases short, with 8 bases between. For the CDR3, the DNA is TGTGCCAGCAGTTACTCCGACAGCCCCTACGAGCAGTACTTC. Its protein is CASSYSDSPYEQYF.

The chain couples TRBV5-1 to TRBJ2-5, with 8 nucleotides matching TRBD1. V lost 4 bases to trimming and J lost 1 base; unmatched junction nucleotides: 6. The CDR3 sequence is 15 residues long. CDR1 is SGHRS, CDR2 YFSETQ, per germline. The CDR3 loop reads CASSQGTGGQETQYF. DNA of the CDR3: TGCGCCAGCAGCCAAGGGACAGGTGGCCAAGAGACCCAGTACTTC.

V and J are TRBV18 and TRBJ1-5, with D possibly TRBD1 on 6 matching bases. V was shortened by 0 bases and J by 2 bases, with 8 bases between the two germline ends. This CDR3 has 15 residues. The V gene's germline CDR1 is KGHSH and CDR2 LQKENI. The CDR3 sequence: CASSPPGAGNQPQHF. The CDR3 region has the DNA TGTGCCAGCTCACCACCGGGGGCTGGCAATCAGCCCCAGCATTTT.

The rearrangement uses TRBV5-1 and TRBJ2-5; D not certain. CDR3 length: 13 residues. The germline V gene encodes CDR1 SGHRS and CDR2 YFSETQ. Trimming took off 3 bases at V and 5 bases at J, with 11 bases between the two ends. Here the CDR3 DNA reads TGCGCCAGCAGCTACTGGGCCCGGGAGACCCAGTACTTC. Its protein product is CASSYWARETQYF.

The V and J genes are TRBV9 and TRBJ2-1, with a weak D call TRBD2 (6 bases). Trimming took 5 bases from V and 9 from J, leaving 15 bases between them. Germline loops: CDR1 SGDLS, CDR2 YYNGEE. The CDR3 length is 13 residues. The CDR3 loop is CASSSTGEAEQFF. The CDR3 region has the DNA TGTGCCAGCAGTTCGACGGGGGAGGCTGAGCAGTTCTTC.

The CDR3 region is CASTSWGRREKLFF. DNA for the CDR3: TGTGCCAGCACCTCATGGGGGAGGCGTGAAAAACTGTTTTTT. The chain joins TRBV5-4 to TRBJ1-4; TRBD1 is a possible D gene (5 bases). CDR3 length: 14 residues. CDR1 and CDR2 from the germline V gene are SGHNT and YYREEE (reference sequence). Deletions cut 6 bases from V and 7 bases from J, with 16 bases between.